The rows below give T cell receptor beta chains drawn from one sample of a study of blood T cell repertoires in COVID-19. Here immunoSEQ multiplex PCR was the method, and the copy in TCRdb shows in-frame clones only, minus some. Of 200,000 to 250,000 clones detected, approximately 90% appear once; the ten largest clones hold around 0.84%. Sequences were obtained from peripheral blood. The receptors originated from a man between 60 and 70 years old with COVID-19, enrolled during active disease. Both conserved end residues are part of each CDR3. The D gene is left open where the match is weak. Clone size, where shown, is once, few, many, or a class for clones that have expanded.

j_call	v_call	d_call	clone_size	cdr3_aa	cdr3_nt
TRBJ2-1	TRBV9	TRBD2	few	CASSAIGLAPNEQFF	TGTGCCAGCAGCGCGATAGGACTAGCGCCCAATGAGCAGTTCTTC
TRBJ2-3	TRBV19	TRBD2	-	CASSPPGLAGGASTDTQYF	TGTGCCAGTAGTCCCCCCGGACTAGCGGGAGGCGCTAGCACAGATACGCAGTATTTT
TRBJ1-5	TRBV2	-	-	CASRITGPQHF	TGTGCCAGTAGAATAACTGGTCCCCAGCATTTT
TRBJ1-2	TRBV9	TRBD1	-	CASSDARQGVYGYTF	TGTGCCAGCAGCGACGCTAGACAGGGGGTCTATGGCTACACCTTC
TRBJ1-1	TRBV4-3	-	-	CASSQVTGNTEAFF	TGCGCCAGCAGCCAAGTTACCGGGAACACTGAAGCTTTCTTT
TRBJ2-4	TRBV16	-	-	CASSQSYAGLSERAKNIQYF	TGTGCCAGCAGCCAATCGTATGCAGGGTTATCCGAAAGAGCCAAAAACATTCAGTACTTC
TRBJ2-7	TRBV2	TRBD1	-	CASIWGQKAYEQYF	TGTGCCAGCATTTGGGGACAGAAAGCCTACGAGCAGTACTTC
TRBJ2-7	TRBV20-1	-	-	CSGLRGTQYF	TGCAGTGGACTCAGGGGTACGCAGTACTTC
TRBJ2-2	TRBV4-3	TRBD2	-	CASSQDIVRGGTGELFF	TGCGCCAGCAGCCAAGATATAGTGAGGGGAGGGACCGGGGAGCTGTTTTTT
TRBJ1-2	TRBV24-1	TRBD1	-	CATSDAWTGSLGYTF	TGTGCCACCAGTGACGCGTGGACAGGGTCTCTTGGCTACACCTTC
TRBJ2-1	TRBV18	-	-	CASSPPGVGNEQFF	TGTGCCAGCTCACCGCCGGGGGTTGGTAATGAGCAGTTCTTC
TRBJ2-2	TRBV7-3	-	-	CASSLNSRIPTGELFF	TGTGCCAGCAGCTTAAACAGCCGAATACCGACCGGGGAGCTGTTTTTT
TRBJ2-3	TRBV11-2	TRBD1	-	CASSLNRGRADTQYF	TGTGCCAGCAGCTTGAACAGGGGGCGGGCAGATACGCAGTATTTT
TRBJ2-7	TRBV7-2	-	-	CASSRGYEQYF	TGTGCCAGCAGCCGGGGCTACGAGCAGTACTTC
TRBJ1-2	TRBV6-5	-	-	CASSPTGGYGYTF	TGTGCCAGCAGCCCGACAGGCGGCTATGGCTACACCTTC
TRBJ1-1	TRBV5-1	-	-	CASSPGGGANTEAFF	TGCGCCAGCAGCCCTGGAGGGGGGGCGAACACTGAAGCTTTCTTT
TRBJ1-4	TRBV6-2/TRBV6-3	-	-	CASSQSRFQHATNEKLFF	TGTGCCAGCAGCCAATCACGATTTCAACATGCAACTAATGAAAAACTGTTTTTT
TRBJ2-3	TRBV11-3	TRBD2	-	CASSPRRGSPTDTQYF	TGTGCCAGCAGCCCAAGGCGGGGGAGCCCTACAGATACGCAGTATTTT
TRBJ2-5	TRBV5-6	TRBD2	-	CASSLSGTSPSQETQYF	TGTGCCAGCAGCTTATCCGGGACTAGCCCCTCCCAAGAGACCCAGTACTTC
TRBJ1-5	TRBV19	-	-	CASTNSGSFRGNQPQHF	TGTGCCAGTACTAATTCCGGGTCTTTCAGAGGCAATCAGCCCCAGCATTTT
TRBJ2-1	TRBV11-2	-	-	CASSKEILVGNEQFF	TGTGCCAGCAGTAAGGAGATCCTAGTTGGCAATGAGCAGTTCTTC
TRBJ1-6	TRBV30	TRBD1	-	CAWRLTGAASPLHF	TGTGCCTGGAGACTGACAGGGGCCGCTTCACCCCTCCACTTT
TRBJ2-7	TRBV27	-	-	CASSFTGNEQYF	TGTGCCAGCAGTTTTACGGGAAACGAGCAGTACTTC
TRBJ2-2	TRBV3-1/TRBV3-2	-	few	CASSRHPLNTGELFF	TGTGCCAGCTCGAGGCACCCACTAAACACCGGGGAGCTGTTTTTT
TRBJ2-7	TRBV9	TRBD2	-	CASSVNPGTSGSVNEQYF	TGTGCCAGCAGCGTAAATCCCGGGACTAGCGGGAGCGTCAACGAGCAGTACTTC
TRBJ2-3	TRBV3-1/TRBV3-2	-	-	CASSQSGYTQYF	TGTGCCAGCAGCCAATCCGGGTATACGCAGTATTTT
TRBJ2-2	TRBV4-1	TRBD2	once	CASSQDLAGGNTGELFF	TGCGCCAGCAGCCAAGATCTCGCGGGGGGGAACACCGGGGAGCTGTTTTTT
TRBJ2-3	TRBV29-1	TRBD1	-	CSGRLQGGTDTQYF	TGCAGCGGCCGGTTACAGGGGGGCACAGATACGCAGTATTTT
TRBJ1-1	TRBV19	TRBD1	once	CASTSGQAPAFF	TGTGCCAGTACCTCGGGACAGGCCCCGGCTTTCTTT
TRBJ1-6	TRBV5-1	TRBD1	-	CASSKGQANSPLHF	TGCGCCAGCAGCAAGGGACAGGCTAATTCACCCCTCCACTTT
TRBJ2-1	TRBV7-2	TRBD2	-	CASSPSAGGLSNEQFF	TGTGCCAGCAGCCCCTCAGCGGGAGGGCTAAGTAATGAGCAGTTCTTC
TRBJ1-2	TRBV12-3/TRBV12-4	-	-	CASSLGSKGGYTF	TGTGCCAGCAGTTTGGGTAGCAAAGGTGGCTACACCTTC
TRBJ2-3	TRBV10-1	-	once	CASSGTEGSRDTQYF	TGCGCCAGCAGTGGGACAGAGGGGAGTCGGGATACGCAGTATTTT
TRBJ2-7	TRBV11-2	TRBD2	-	CASSLEPAGGVYPSYEQYF	TGTGCCAGCAGCTTAGAACCAGCGGGGGGGGTCTATCCTTCCTACGAGCAGTACTTC
TRBJ2-7	TRBV5-4	TRBD2	-	CASSSGTSVTYEQYF	TGTGCCAGCAGCTCCGGGACTAGCGTTACCTACGAGCAGTACTTC
TRBJ1-3	TRBV27	-	-	CAIIEQGHSYFSGNTIYF	TGTGCCATTATCGAGCAGGGGCATTCATATTTCTCTGGAAACACCATATATTTT
TRBJ1-1	TRBV11-2	-	-	CASSPSVNTEAFF	TGTGCCAGCAGCCCTTCTGTGAACACTGAAGCTTTCTTT
TRBJ2-4	TRBV7-2	-	-	CASSFDGGVGIQYF	TGTGCCAGCAGCTTCGACGGGGGAGTCGGCATTCAGTACTTC
TRBJ2-1	TRBV7-8	TRBD2	-	CASSRGSGSYNEQFF	TGTGCCAGCAGCCGCGGGAGTGGCTCCTACAATGAGCAGTTCTTC
TRBJ2-7	TRBV6-2/TRBV6-3	-	-	CASSYSRSKYEQYF	TGTGCCAGCAGTTACTCAAGAAGCAAATACGAGCAGTACTTC
TRBJ1-2	TRBV28	-	-	CATWGGGNYGYTF	TGTGCGACCTGGGGAGGAGGCAACTATGGCTACACCTTC
TRBJ1-5	TRBV30	-	-	CAWSAGGGQPQHF	TGTGCCTGGAGTGCCGGGGGTGGTCAGCCCCAGCATTTT
TRBJ2-2	TRBV7-3	TRBD2	-	CASSLWVTSGTGELFF	TGTGCCAGCAGCTTATGGGTAACTAGCGGCACCGGGGAGCTGTTTTTT